Listed below are T cell receptor beta chains from one sample, sequenced in a study of T cell responses to AZD1222 COVID-19 vaccine. The protocol was immunoSEQ multiplex PCR, while the TCRdb copy is restricted to in-frame clones and leaves out a portion. The data show over 110,000 clones, with about 92% seen just once and 5.1% held by the top ten. The material was peripheral blood, obtained on day 0 of AZD1222 vaccination. The receptors shown here come from an adult in good health. CDR3s include the opening cysteine and the closing phenylalanine or tryptophan. A D gene is named only where the DNA matches it firmly. Some rows mark clone size as missing; the rest say once, few, many or name a class of expanded clone.

TRBD2,NA,TRBV7-3,TRBJ2-1,TGTGCCAGCAGCCCCTTCGGTAGCGGGAGAAGTGAGCAGTTCTTC,CASSPFGSGRSEQFF
NA,NA,TRBV10-2,TRBJ1-4,TGCGCCAGCAGTGAGGCCGGGACACGGACAACCTTC,CASSEAGTRTTF
TRBD1,NA,TRBV30,TRBJ2-7,TGTGCCTGGAGTGTGGGACAGGGGGCCTCCTACGAGCAGTACTTC,CAWSVGQGASYEQYF
TRBD2,NA,TRBV27,TRBJ2-1,TGTGCCAGCAGTATTAGCGGGGGGGACAATGAGCAGTTCTTC,CASSISGGDNEQFF
NA,NA,TRBV6-5,TRBJ1-2,TGTGCCAGCAACACCTGGGGGTACTATGGCTACACCTTC,CASNTWGYYGYTF
TRBD1,NA,TRBV3-1/TRBV3-2,TRBJ1-1,TGTGCCAGCAGCCAAGTAGGTCGCAGGGGGCGAGGTGAAGCTTTCTTT,CASSQVGRRGRGEAFF
TRBD1,NA,TRBV19,TRBJ1-4,TGTGCCAGTAGACCCGACAGGGATAATGAAAAACTGTTTTTT,CASRPDRDNEKLFF
NA,NA,TRBV6-1,TRBJ1-3,TGTGCCAGCAGTGAAGAGGATAGCTCTGGAAACACCATATATTTT,CASSEEDSSGNTIYF
NA,NA,TRBV4-3,TRBJ1-1,TGCGCCAGCAGGGACGGGAGGAAAGCTTTCTTT,CASRDGRKAFF
NA,NA,TRBV19,TRBJ1-2,TGTGCCATTCGAGGGGATCACTATGGCTACACCTTC,CAIRGDHYGYTF
TRBD1,NA,TRBV9,TRBJ1-6,TGTGCCAGCAGCGCAGGGGGCCATAATTCACCCCTCCACTTT,CASSAGGHNSPLHF
NA,NA,TRBV19,TRBJ1-1,TGTGCCAGCCGACACAGCACAGTCGAAGCTTTCTTT,CASRHSTVEAFF
TRBD1,NA,TRBV5-1,TRBJ1-6,TGCGCCAGCAGCTTGGAGGACAGGGATAATTCACCCCTCCACTTT,CASSLEDRDNSPLHF
NA,once,TRBV6-2/TRBV6-3,TRBJ2-7,TGTGCCAGCAGTCTTCCTAGGGGCGAGCAGTACTTC,CASSLPRGEQYF
NA,NA,TRBV5-1,TRBJ2-5,TGCGCCAGCAGCTTCACAGGGAGGGAGACCCAGTACTTC,CASSFTGRETQYF
NA,NA,TRBV9,TRBJ2-1,TGTGCCAGCAGCCTCGGGACTTTCCTCAATGAGCAGTTCTTC,CASSLGTFLNEQFF
TRBD1,once,TRBV3-1/TRBV3-2,TRBJ1-2,TGTGCCAGCAGCCACCCGCTACAGGGGGCCGCCGGGGACTATGGCTACACCTTC,CASSHPLQGAAGDYGYTF
NA,NA,TRBV3-1/TRBV3-2,TRBJ1-1,TGTGCCAGCAGCCAAGCACGGGGCACTGAAGCTTTCTTT,CASSQARGTEAFF
NA,NA,TRBV29-1,TRBJ2-7,TGCAGCGTTGGGGGTAGTACAGGGTCCTACGAGCAGTACTTC,CSVGGSTGSYEQYF
NA,NA,TRBV15,TRBJ1-5,TGTGCCACCAGCAGAAACCCGGACTGGCAGCCCCAGCATTTT,CATSRNPDWQPQHF
NA,NA,TRBV29-1,TRBJ2-1,TGCAGCGTGACGGCCCCGCGATTCAACAATGAGCAGTTCTTC,CSVTAPRFNNEQFF
NA,NA,TRBV7-9,TRBJ2-7,TGTGCCAGCAGCCGTGGAGTCTACGAGCAGTACTTC,CASSRGVYEQYF
NA,NA,TRBV7-3,TRBJ2-1,TGTGCCAGCAGCTTACTGGGAGACGTCAATGAGCAGTTCTTC,CASSLLGDVNEQFF
NA,NA,TRBV5-6,TRBJ1-2,TGTGCCAGCAGCTTGCCCCCCTCGGAGGGCTACACCTTC,CASSLPPSEGYTF
NA,few,TRBV16,TRBJ2-7,TGTGCCAGCAGCCAATCGTTTAGCTACGAGCAGTACTTC,CASSQSFSYEQYF
TRBD2,NA,TRBV7-2,TRBJ2-7,TGTGCCAGCAGCGCTACGGCTAGCGGGCGAGGGGAGCAGTACTTC,CASSATASGRGEQYF
NA,NA,TRBV7-2,TRBJ1-1,TGTGCCAGCAGCTTAGACGGAGCCCTGATGAACACTGAAGCTTTCTTT,CASSLDGALMNTEAFF
NA,NA,TRBV7-9,TRBJ1-2,TGTGCCAGCAGCTTTGGGCCCGTCCGGGGGAGGGATTATGGCTACACCTTC,CASSFGPVRGRDYGYTF
NA,NA,TRBV4-1,TRBJ2-5,TGCGCCAGCAGCCAAGTTGAGCTAATAGAGACCCAGTACTTC,CASSQVELIETQYF
TRBD1,once,TRBV7-9,TRBJ2-1,TGTGCCAGCAGCTCCGGGACAGCTCCCCTGAATGAGCAGTTCTTC,CASSSGTAPLNEQFF
NA,NA,TRBV5-8,TRBJ2-7,TGTGCCAGCAGCTTCAGGGGTGGAGGGTACGAGCAGTACTTC,CASSFRGGGYEQYF
NA,NA,TRBV27,TRBJ1-5,TGTGCCAGCAGTTTCCAAGGGAAAGGGGATCAGCCCCAGCATTTT,CASSFQGKGDQPQHF
TRBD2,NA,TRBV29-1,TRBJ2-1,TGCAGCGTAGGACTAGCGGGACGGACCGCCCCACATGAGCAGTTCTTC,CSVGLAGRTAPHEQFF
TRBD1,NA,TRBV6-5,TRBJ2-3,TGTGCCAGCAGACCACAGGGGTCAGATACGCAGTATTTT,CASRPQGSDTQYF
NA,NA,TRBV29-1,TRBJ1-2,TGCAGCGTAGAGGGGGGGGCGACAGCTAACTATGGCTACACCTTC,CSVEGGATANYGYTF
TRBD1,NA,TRBV27,TRBJ1-2,TGTGCCAGCAGTACCGACAGGGCCCGTTTCTATGGCTACACCTTC,CASSTDRARFYGYTF
NA,NA,TRBV6-5,TRBJ2-7,TGTGCCAGCAGTTACTCTGGAGGGTCCTACGAGCAGTACTTC,CASSYSGGSYEQYF
NA,NA,TRBV29-1,TRBJ2-2,TGCAGCGTGGCCGGAGGGAGTGGGGAGCTGTTTTTT,CSVAGGSGELFF
TRBD1,NA,TRBV7-6,TRBJ2-2,TGTGCCAGCAGCGCAAGGGCCGCAGGGGGCGCGTCGAACACCGGGGAGCTGTTTTTT,CASSARAAGGASNTGELFF
NA,NA,TRBV7-8,TRBJ1-4,TGTGCCAGCAGCTTCGGGGGGTCAACTAATGAAAAACTGTTTTTT,CASSFGGSTNEKLFF
NA,NA,TRBV7-9,TRBJ2-7,TGTGCCAGCAGCTTATCCCGGGGGCCTTTTCTGGAGCAGTACTTC,CASSLSRGPFLEQYF
TRBD2,NA,TRBV7-8,TRBJ2-1,TGTGCCAGCAGGGCCGGGACTAGCGGGAGGGCTGAGCAGTTCTTC,CASRAGTSGRAEQFF
TRBD1,NA,TRBV5-1,TRBJ1-1,TGCGCCAGCAGCTATACAGGGGGCACTGAAGCTTTCTTT,CASSYTGGTEAFF
TRBD1,NA,TRBV11-3,TRBJ2-7,TGTGCCAGCAGCCCTAGGACAGGGTCGTCCTACGAGCAGTACTTC,CASSPRTGSSYEQYF
NA,NA,TRBV10-3,TRBJ1-2,TGTGCCATCAGTGAGTCTAGTACCCTCTATGGCTACACCTTC,CAISESSTLYGYTF
NA,NA,TRBV7-9,TRBJ2-3,TGTGCCAGCAGCTCCCGGGAGGGGGCATTAGATACGCAGTATTTT,CASSSREGALDTQYF
TRBD2,once,TRBV29-1,TRBJ2-1,TGCAGCGTTGGACGAGCTAGCGGGACCAGCTCCTACAATGAGCAGTTCTTC,CSVGRASGTSSYNEQFF
NA,NA,TRBV7-9,TRBJ1-6,TGTGCCAGCAGCTTAGGAGTAGGGCCGGCACCCCTCCACTTT,CASSLGVGPAPLHF
NA,NA,TRBV27,TRBJ1-5,TGTGCCAGCAGTTTCCAGGGGCCCTATAGCAATCAGCCCCAGCATTTT,CASSFQGPYSNQPQHF
NA,NA,TRBV9,TRBJ1-1,TGTGCCAGCAGCGTTTCGGGGAACACTGAAGCTTTCTTT,CASSVSGNTEAFF
NA,once,TRBV7-3,TRBJ1-1,TGTGCCAGCAGAGCTGGGGGGAACACTGAAGCTTTCTTT,CASRAGGNTEAFF
NA,once,TRBV7-9,TRBJ2-3,TGTGCCAGCAGCTTAGGTTGGGGAGATACGCAGTATTTT,CASSLGWGDTQYF
NA,NA,TRBV7-2,TRBJ1-1,TGTGCCAGCAGCTTTGCCCCCTCGGTGGACACTGAAGCTTTCTTT,CASSFAPSVDTEAFF
TRBD1,NA,TRBV6-5,TRBJ1-5,TGTGCCAGCAGTCGCCCGGGACAGCCGTCATGGCCCCAGCATTTT,CASSRPGQPSWPQHF
TRBD2,NA,TRBV7-6,TRBJ2-3,TGTGCCAGCAGCTTGGGCCGACTAGCGGGATTGACGGATACGCAGTATTTT,CASSLGRLAGLTDTQYF